This T cell receptor (beta chain) was identified during a study of blood T cell repertoires in COVID-19. Assay: immunoSEQ multiplex PCR; the TCRdb copy retains only in-frame clones and omits some. This table holds 180,000 or so clones, under 80% found once. Sequences were obtained from peripheral blood. The clonotype comes from a man in his fifties who had recovered from COVID-19.

CDR3: CASSAPARVGYNEQFF. CDR3 in DNA: TGTGCCAGCAGTGCCCCAGCCAGGGTGGGCTACAATGAGCAGTTCTTC. The genes are TRBV6-1 and TRBJ2-1, with D perhaps matching TRBD1 (5 bases). Germline V gene lookup returns CDR1 MNHNS and CDR2 SASEGT. V was trimmed by 4 bases and J by 3 bases, leaving 16 bases between them. The CDR3 has 16 residues.